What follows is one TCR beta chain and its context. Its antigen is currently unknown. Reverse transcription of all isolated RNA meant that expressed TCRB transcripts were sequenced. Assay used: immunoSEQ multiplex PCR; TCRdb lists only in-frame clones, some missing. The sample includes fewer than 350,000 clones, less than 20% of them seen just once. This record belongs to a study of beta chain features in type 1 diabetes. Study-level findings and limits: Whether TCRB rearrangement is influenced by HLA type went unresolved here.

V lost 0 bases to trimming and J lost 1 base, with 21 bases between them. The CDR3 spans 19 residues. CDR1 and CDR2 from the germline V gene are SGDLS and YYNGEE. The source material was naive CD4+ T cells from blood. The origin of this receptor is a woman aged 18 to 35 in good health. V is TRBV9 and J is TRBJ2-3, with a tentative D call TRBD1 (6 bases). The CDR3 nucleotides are TGTGCCAGCAGCGTAGGGGGGCTTGGAACAGACGGGCGCACAGATACGCAGTATTTT. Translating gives CASSVGGLGTDGRTDTQYF.